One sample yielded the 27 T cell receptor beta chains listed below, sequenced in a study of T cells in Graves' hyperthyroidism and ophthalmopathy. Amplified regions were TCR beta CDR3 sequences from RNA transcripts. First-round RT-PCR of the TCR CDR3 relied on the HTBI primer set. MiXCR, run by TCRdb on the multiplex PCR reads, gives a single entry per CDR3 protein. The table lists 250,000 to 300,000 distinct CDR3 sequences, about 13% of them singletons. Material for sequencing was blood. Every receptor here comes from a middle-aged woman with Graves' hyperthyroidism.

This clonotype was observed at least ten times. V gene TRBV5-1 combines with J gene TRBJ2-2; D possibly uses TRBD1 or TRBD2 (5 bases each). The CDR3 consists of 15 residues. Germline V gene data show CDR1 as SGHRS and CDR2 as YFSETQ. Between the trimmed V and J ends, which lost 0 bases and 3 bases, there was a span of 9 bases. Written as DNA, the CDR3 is TGCGCCAGCAGCTTGGCTGGGACGGACACCGGGGAGCTGTTTTTT. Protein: CASSLAGTDTGELFF.

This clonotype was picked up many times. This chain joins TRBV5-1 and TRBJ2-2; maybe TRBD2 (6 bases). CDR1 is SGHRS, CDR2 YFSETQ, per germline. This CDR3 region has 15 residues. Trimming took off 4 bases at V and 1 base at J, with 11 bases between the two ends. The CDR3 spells CASSLYSGNTGELFF. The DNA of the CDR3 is TGCGCCAGCAGCCTATATAGCGGGAACACCGGGGAGCTGTTTTTT. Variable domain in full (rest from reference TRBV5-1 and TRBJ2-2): KAGVTQTPRYLIKTRGQQVTLSCSPISGHRSVSWYQQTPGQGLQFLFEYFSETQRNKGNFPGRFSGRQFSNSRSEMNVSTLELGDSALYLCASSLYSGNTGELFFGEGSRLTVL.

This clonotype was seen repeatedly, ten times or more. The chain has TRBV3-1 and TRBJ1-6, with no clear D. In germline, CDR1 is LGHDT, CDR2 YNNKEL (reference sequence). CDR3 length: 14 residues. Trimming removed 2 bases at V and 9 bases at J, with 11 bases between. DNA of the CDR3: TGTGCCAGCAGCCAAAGAGTGTTCGGTTCACCCCTCCACTTT. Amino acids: CASSQRVFGSPLHF. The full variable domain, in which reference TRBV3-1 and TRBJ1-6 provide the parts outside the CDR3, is DTAVSQTPKYLVTQMGNDKSIKCEQNLGHDTMYWYKQDSKKFLKIMFSYNNKELIINETVPNRFSPKSPDKAHLNLHINSLELGDSAVYFCASSQRVFGSPLHFGNGTRLTVT.

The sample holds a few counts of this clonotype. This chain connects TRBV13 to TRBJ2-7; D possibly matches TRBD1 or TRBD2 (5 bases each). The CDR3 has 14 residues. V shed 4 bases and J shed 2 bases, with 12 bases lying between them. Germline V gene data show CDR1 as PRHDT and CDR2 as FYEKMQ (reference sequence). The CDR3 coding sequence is TGTGCCAGCAGCTCCCGGGACCGGGCCTACGAGCAGTACTTC. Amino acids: CASSSRDRAYEQYF.

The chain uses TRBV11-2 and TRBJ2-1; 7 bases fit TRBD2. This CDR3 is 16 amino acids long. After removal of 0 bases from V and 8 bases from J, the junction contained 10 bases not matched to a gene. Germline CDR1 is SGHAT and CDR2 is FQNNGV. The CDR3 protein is CASSLDTAGAGDEQFF. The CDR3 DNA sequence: TGTGCCAGCAGCTTAGATACGGCGGGAGCGGGCGATGAGCAGTTCTTC.

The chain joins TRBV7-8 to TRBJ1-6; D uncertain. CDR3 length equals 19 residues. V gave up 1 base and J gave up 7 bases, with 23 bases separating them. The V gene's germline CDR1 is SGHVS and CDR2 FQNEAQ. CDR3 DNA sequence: TGTGCCAGCAGCTTAGACTTTGTTTCGGTAGACGGACGAAATTCACCCCTCCACTTT. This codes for CASSLDFVSVDGRNSPLHF.

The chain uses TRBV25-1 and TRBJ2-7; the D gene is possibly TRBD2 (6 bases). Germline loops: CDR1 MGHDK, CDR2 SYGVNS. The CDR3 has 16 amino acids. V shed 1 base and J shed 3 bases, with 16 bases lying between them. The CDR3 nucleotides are TGTGCCAGCAGTGAATGTCCCGGGGAGGTACTCTACGAGCAGTACTTC. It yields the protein CASSECPGEVLYEQYF.

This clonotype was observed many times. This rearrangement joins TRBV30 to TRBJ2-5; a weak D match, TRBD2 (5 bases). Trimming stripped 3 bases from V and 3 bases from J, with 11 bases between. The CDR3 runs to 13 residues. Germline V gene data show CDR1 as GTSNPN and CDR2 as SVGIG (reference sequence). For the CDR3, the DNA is TGTGCCTGGAGCGACTACCATGAAGAGACCCAGTACTTC. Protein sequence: CAWSDYHEETQYF.

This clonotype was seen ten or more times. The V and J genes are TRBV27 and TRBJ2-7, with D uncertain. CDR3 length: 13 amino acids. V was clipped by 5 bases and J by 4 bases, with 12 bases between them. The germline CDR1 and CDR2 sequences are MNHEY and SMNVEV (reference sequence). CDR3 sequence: CASSPTSSYEQYF. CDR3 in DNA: TGTGCCAGCAGTCCTACAAGCTCATACGAGCAGTACTTC.

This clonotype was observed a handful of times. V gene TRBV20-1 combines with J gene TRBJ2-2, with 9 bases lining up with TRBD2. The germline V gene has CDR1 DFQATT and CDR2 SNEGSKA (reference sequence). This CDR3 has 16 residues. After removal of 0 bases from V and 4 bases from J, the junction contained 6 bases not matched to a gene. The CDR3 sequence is CSARDIGLAITGELFF. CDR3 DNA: TGCAGTGCTAGAGATATAGGACTAGCGATCACCGGGGAGCTGTTTTTT.

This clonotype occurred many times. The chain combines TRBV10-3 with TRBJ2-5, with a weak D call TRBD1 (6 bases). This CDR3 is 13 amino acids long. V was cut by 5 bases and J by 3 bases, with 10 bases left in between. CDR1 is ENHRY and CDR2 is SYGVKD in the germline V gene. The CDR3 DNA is TGTGCCATCAGTCTGGCAGGGGAAGAGACCCAGTACTTC. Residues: CAISLAGEETQYF.

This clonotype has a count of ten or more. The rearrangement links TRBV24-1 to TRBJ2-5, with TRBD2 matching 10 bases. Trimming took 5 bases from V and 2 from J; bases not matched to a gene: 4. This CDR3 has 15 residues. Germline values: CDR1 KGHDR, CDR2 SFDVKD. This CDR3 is CATSGILAGQETQYF. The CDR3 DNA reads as TGTGCCACCAGTGGTATACTAGCGGGACAAGAGACCCAGTACTTC.

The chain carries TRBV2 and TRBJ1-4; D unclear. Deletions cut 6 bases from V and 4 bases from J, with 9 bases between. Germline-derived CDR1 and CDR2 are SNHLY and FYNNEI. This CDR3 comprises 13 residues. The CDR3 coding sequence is TGTGCCAGCAGCCAGTCGGATAATGAAAAACTGTTTTTT. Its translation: CASSQSDNEKLFF. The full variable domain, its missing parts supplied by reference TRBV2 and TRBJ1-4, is EPEVTQTPSHQVTQMGQEVILRCVPISNHLYFYWYRQILGQKVEFLVSFYNNEISEKSEIFDDQFSVERPDGSNFTLKIRSTKLEDSAMYFCASSQSDNEKLFFGSGTQLSVL.

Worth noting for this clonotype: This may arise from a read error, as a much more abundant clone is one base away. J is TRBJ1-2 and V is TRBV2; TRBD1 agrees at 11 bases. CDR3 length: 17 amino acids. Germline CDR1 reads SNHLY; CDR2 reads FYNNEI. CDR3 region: CASSEGPGQGVNYGHTF. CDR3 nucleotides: TGTGCCAGCAGTGAAGGGCCGGGACAGGGGGTTAACTATGGCCACACCTTC.

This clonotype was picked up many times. CDR3 DNA: TGTGCCAGCAGCATAACGGGCGAGCAGTACTTC. Protein sequence: CASSITGEQYF. The chain has TRBV7-2 and TRBJ2-7; D is ambiguous. Trimming removed 5 bases from V and 6 bases from J, with 8 bases in between. The CDR3 is 11 amino acids. In germline, CDR1 is SGHTA, CDR2 FQGNSA.

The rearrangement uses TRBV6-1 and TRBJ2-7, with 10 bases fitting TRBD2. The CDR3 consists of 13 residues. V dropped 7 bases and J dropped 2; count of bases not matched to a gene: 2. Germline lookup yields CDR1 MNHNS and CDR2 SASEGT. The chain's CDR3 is CASILAGPYEQYF. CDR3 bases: TGTGCCAGCATACTAGCGGGGCCCTACGAGCAGTACTTC.

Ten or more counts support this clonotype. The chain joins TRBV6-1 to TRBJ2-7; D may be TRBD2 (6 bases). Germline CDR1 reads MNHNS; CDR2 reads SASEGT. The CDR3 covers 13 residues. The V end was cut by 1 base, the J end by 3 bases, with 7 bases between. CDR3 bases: TGTGCCAGCAGTGAAGATAGCGGCTACGAGCAGTACTTC. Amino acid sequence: CASSEDSGYEQYF.

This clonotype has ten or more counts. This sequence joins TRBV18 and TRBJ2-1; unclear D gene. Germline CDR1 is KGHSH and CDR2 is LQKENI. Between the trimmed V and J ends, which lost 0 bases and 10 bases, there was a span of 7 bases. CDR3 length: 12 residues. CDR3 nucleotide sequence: TGTGCCAGCTCACCACCGGTCCAGGAGCAGTTCTTC. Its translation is CASSPPVQEQFF.

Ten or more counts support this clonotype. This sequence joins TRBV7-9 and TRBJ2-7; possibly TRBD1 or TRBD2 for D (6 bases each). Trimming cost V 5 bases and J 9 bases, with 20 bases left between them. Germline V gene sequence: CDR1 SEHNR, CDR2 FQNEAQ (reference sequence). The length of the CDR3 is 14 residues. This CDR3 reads CASSDRTGGSVQYF. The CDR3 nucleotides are TGTGCCAGCAGCGACAGGACTGGAGGGTCTGTGCAGTACTTC.

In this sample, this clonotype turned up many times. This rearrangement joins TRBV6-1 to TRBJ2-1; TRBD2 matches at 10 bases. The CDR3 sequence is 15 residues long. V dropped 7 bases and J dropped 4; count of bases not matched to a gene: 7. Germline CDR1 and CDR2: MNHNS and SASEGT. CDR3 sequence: CASKTSGSAYNEQFF. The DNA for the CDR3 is TGTGCCAGCAAGACTAGCGGGTCCGCTTACAATGAGCAGTTCTTC.

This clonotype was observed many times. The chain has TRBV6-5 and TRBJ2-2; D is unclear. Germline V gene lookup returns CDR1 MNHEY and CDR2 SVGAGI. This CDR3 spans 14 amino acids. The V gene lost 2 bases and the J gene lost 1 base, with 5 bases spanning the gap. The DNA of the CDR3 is TGTGCCAGCAGTTACGATGAGAACACCGGGGAGCTGTTTTTT. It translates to CASSYDENTGELFF.

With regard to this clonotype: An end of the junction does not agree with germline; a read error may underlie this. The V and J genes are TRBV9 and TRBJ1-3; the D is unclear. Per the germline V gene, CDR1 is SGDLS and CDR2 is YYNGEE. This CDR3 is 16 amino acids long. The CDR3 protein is CVSSPRVLASGNTIYF. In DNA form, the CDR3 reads TGTGTCAGCAGCCCCCGGGTCCTCGCCTCTGGAAACACCATATATTTT.

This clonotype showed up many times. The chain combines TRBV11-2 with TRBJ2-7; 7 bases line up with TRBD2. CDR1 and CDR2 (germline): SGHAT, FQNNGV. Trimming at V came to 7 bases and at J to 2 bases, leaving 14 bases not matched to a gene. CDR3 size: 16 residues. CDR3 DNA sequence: TGTGCCAGCACCGACGTCGGCGGGAGCTTAACCTACGAGCAGTACTTC. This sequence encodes CASTDVGGSLTYEQYF. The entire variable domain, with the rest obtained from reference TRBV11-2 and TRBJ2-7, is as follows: EAGVAQSPRYKIIEKRQSVAFWCNPISGHATLYWYQQILGQGPKLLIQFQNNGVVDDSQLPKDRFSAERLKGVDSTLKIQPAKLEDSAVYLCASTDVGGSLTYEQYFGPGTRLTVT.

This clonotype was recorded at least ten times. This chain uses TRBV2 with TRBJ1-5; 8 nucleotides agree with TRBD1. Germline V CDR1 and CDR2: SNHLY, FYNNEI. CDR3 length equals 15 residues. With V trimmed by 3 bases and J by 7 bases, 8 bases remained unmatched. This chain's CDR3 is CASSEGGQGGQPQHF. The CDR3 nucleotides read TGTGCCAGCAGTGAGGGCGGACAGGGCGGACAGCCCCAGCATTTT.

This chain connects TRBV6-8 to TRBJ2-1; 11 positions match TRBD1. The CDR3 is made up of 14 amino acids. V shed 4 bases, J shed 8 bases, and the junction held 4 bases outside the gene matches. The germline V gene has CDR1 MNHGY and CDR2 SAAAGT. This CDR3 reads CASSFGQGADEQFF. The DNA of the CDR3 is TGTGCCAGCAGTTTCGGACAGGGGGCGGATGAGCAGTTCTTC.

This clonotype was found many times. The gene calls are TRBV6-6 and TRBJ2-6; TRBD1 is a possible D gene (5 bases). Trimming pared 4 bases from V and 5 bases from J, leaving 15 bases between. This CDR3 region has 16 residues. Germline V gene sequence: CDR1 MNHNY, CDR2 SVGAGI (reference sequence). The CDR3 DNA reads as TGTGCCAGCAGTTGGACAAGCTGGGTGCGGGCCAACGTCCTGACTTTC. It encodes CASSWTSWVRANVLTF.

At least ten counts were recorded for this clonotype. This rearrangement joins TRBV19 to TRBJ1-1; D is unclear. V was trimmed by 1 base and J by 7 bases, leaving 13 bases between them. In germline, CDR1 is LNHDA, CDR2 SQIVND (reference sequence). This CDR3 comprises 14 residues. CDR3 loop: CASSIGSPTLEAFF. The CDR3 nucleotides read TGTGCCAGTAGTATAGGGTCCCCCACACTTGAAGCTTTCTTT.